This is a list of T cell receptor beta chains from one sample in a study of cytomegalovirus exposure and HLA in healthy donors. Clones were read by immunoSEQ multiplex PCR, and TCRdb kept only the in-frame ones, dropping some. The specimen's table records 180,000 or so clones. The sample taken for sequencing was PBMCs. Every receptor here comes from a boy aged 10-17 years in good health and CMV-seronegative. CDR3s include the opening cysteine and the closing phenylalanine or tryptophan. The D gene is left open where the match is weak.

TRBJ2-7	TRBV7-9	-	TGTGCCACGGGAAGCGAAGGCGAGCAGTACTTC	CATGSEGEQYF
TRBJ1-1	TRBV7-9	-	TGTGCCAGCAGCTTAGGGACAGCCTCGACTGAAGCTTTCTTT	CASSLGTASTEAFF
TRBJ2-3	TRBV30	-	TGTGCCTGGACCGAGACACTGACAGATACGCAGTATTTT	CAWTETLTDTQYF
TRBJ2-1	TRBV6-6	TRBD2	TGTGCCAGCAGTTACGGCGGGGGGGACGTGAATGAGCAGTTCTTC	CASSYGGGDVNEQFF
TRBJ2-6	TRBV5-1	-	TGCGCCAGCAGCGCCTCCGAGGTAGGGGCCAACGTCCTGACTTTC	CASSASEVGANVLTF
TRBJ1-2	TRBV2	-	TGTGCCAGCGGAAGCTCTCTTACGACACTCAACTATGGCTACACCTTC	CASGSSLTTLNYGYTF
TRBJ2-4	TRBV5-1	-	TGCGCCAGACCCCTTACTCCCGCCAAAAACATTCAGTACTTC	CARPLTPAKNIQYF
TRBJ1-4	TRBV5-1	TRBD1	TGCGCCAGCAGCTTGGGTAGGACAGGGCGCGAAAAACTGTTTTTT	CASSLGRTGREKLFF
TRBJ1-6	TRBV5-1	TRBD1	TGCGCCAGCAGCTCCGGAGGTGTGGGACAGGGTACTTCACCCCTCCACTTT	CASSSGGVGQGTSPLHF
TRBJ2-5	TRBV11-3	TRBD2	TGTGCCAGCAGCGGGACTAGCGAGACCCAGTACTTC	CASSGTSETQYF
TRBJ1-5	TRBV4-1	-	TGCGCCAGCAGCCAACCCATGACGGGTCAGCCCCAGCATTTT	CASSQPMTGQPQHF
TRBJ2-7	TRBV7-2	-	TGTGCCAGCAGCTTGGCAAGGAGCTCCTACGAGCAGTACTTC	CASSLARSSYEQYF
TRBJ1-1	TRBV5-1	-	TGCGCCAGCACCCTCAAACGGGGGAACACTGAAGCTTTCTTT	CASTLKRGNTEAFF
TRBJ2-1	TRBV28	TRBD2	TGTGCCAGCAGTTTCGTGCTAGCGGGGGGCTACAATGAGCAGTTCTTC	CASSFVLAGGYNEQFF
TRBJ1-2	TRBV7-3	-	TGTGCCAGCAGCTTGAACAGGGTCACTAACTATGGCTACACCTTC	CASSLNRVTNYGYTF
TRBJ1-3	TRBV9	-	TGTGCCAGCAGCGTAGATACAGGCTCTGGAAACACCATATATTTT	CASSVDTGSGNTIYF
TRBJ1-1	TRBV5-8	TRBD1	TGTGCCAGCAGTAACAGGGGGCTCTCGAACACTGAAGCTTTCTTT	CASSNRGLSNTEAFF
TRBJ2-7	TRBV7-2	TRBD2	TGTGCCAGCAGCTTTGGTAGCGGGGGGTACGAGCAGTACTTC	CASSFGSGGYEQYF
TRBJ1-1	TRBV2	-	TGTGCCAGCAGTCTACGGGGAGGCACTGAAGCTTTCTTT	CASSLRGGTEAFF
TRBJ2-7	TRBV19	-	TGTGCCAGTAGTTCCCCCCTCAGGGGCGAGCAGTACTTC	CASSSPLRGEQYF
TRBJ1-5	TRBV6-5	-	TGTGCCAGCAGCCCGGCGCAGGGGCCCCAGCATTTT	CASSPAQGPQHF
TRBJ1-2	TRBV18	-	TGTGCCAGCTCATTCGGAGCCTCAACGAACTATGGCTACACCTTC	CASSFGASTNYGYTF
TRBJ2-1	TRBV7-8	TRBD2	TGTGCCAGCGTGTCTAGCGGGATATTAGGGACTGAGCAGTTCTTC	CASVSSGILGTEQFF
TRBJ1-5	TRBV15	-	TGTGCCACCAGCAGAGACACCCTAAGCCAACAGACCAATCAGCCCCAGCATTTT	CATSRDTLSQQTNQPQHF
TRBJ2-3	TRBV7-2	-	TGTGCCAGCAGCTTAGCTTTGGCAATCGGACTAAGTATTGGGTATTTT	CASSLALAIGLSIGYF
TRBJ1-1	TRBV2	-	TGTGCCAGCTCCCTTTTAAGAACCGGGAACACTGAAGCTTTCTTT	CASSLLRTGNTEAFF
TRBJ2-5	TRBV7-7	-	TGTGCTAGCAGCTTAGGTATTAGCCAAGAGACCCAGTACTTC	CASSLGISQETQYF
TRBJ1-1	TRBV7-8	-	TGTGCCAGCAGCCCTCGGAGGGACACTGAAGCTTTCTTT	CASSPRRDTEAFF
TRBJ1-5	TRBV2	TRBD1	TGTGCCAGAGGGACAGGGGGCGGTCAGCCCCAGCATTTT	CARGTGGGQPQHF
TRBJ1-1	TRBV9	TRBD1	TGTGCCAGCAGCGCCATGGGACAGCTGAACACTGAAGCTTTCTTT	CASSAMGQLNTEAFF
TRBJ1-1	TRBV2	-	TGTGCCAGTGTCTGGACTGTGAACACTGAAGCTTTCTTT	CASVWTVNTEAFF
TRBJ1-5	TRBV2	-	TGTGCCAGCAACCTCGGGGGACAGCCCCAGCATTTT	CASNLGGQPQHF
TRBJ2-7	TRBV6-1	TRBD1	TGTGCCAGCAGTGATTACAGGGGTGTGTCCTACGAGCAGTACTTC	CASSDYRGVSYEQYF
TRBJ1-3	TRBV29-1	-	TGCAGCGTTGAGAGGGTCGACGGAAACACCATATATTTT	CSVERVDGNTIYF
TRBJ2-3	TRBV4-1	TRBD2	TGCGCCAGCAGCCAAGATCGGGGGGGCGTCGCAGATACGCAGTATTTT	CASSQDRGGVADTQYF
TRBJ1-2	TRBV5-1	TRBD1	TGCGCCAGCAGCTCCGAAGGACAGGGAGGACGGGAGGGCTACACCTTC	CASSSEGQGGREGYTF
TRBJ2-3	TRBV4-3	-	TGCGCCAGCAGTCCGAACGGAGGGAGCACAGATACGCAGTATTTT	CASSPNGGSTDTQYF
TRBJ2-5	TRBV9	TRBD1	TGTGCCAGCAGCCCCAGGGGGTACAGCCAAGAGACCCAGTACTTC	CASSPRGYSQETQYF
TRBJ2-5	TRBV7-7	-	TGTGCCAGCAGCACAAATCCCGGGGAGACCCAGTACTTC	CASSTNPGETQYF
TRBJ2-7	TRBV13	TRBD1	TGTGCCAGCACTAAAGACAGGGTCTCCTACGAGCAGTACTTC	CASTKDRVSYEQYF
TRBJ1-5	TRBV7-2	TRBD1	TGTGCCAGCAGCTTGGGGACAGGGTCCAATCAGCCCCAGCATTTT	CASSLGTGSNQPQHF
TRBJ1-2	TRBV27	TRBD1	TGTGCCAGCAGTTTAACGGCCGGGACAGCCCTAAACTATGGCTACACCTTC	CASSLTAGTALNYGYTF
TRBJ2-1	TRBV12-5	TRBD2	TGTGCTAGTGGTTTGGGACTAGCGGGGTCCTACAATGAGCAGTTCTTC	CASGLGLAGSYNEQFF
TRBJ2-5	TRBV19	-	TGTGCCAGTAGTACCCTCGGAGGGGCAGAGACCCAGTACTTC	CASSTLGGAETQYF
TRBJ1-1	TRBV11-3	-	TGTGCCAGCAGCTTACAAGGGGATAACACTGAAGCTTTCTTT	CASSLQGDNTEAFF
TRBJ2-3	TRBV10-3	TRBD1	TGTGCCATCAGTGAGCGGGACAGGGTTACAGATACGCAGTATTTT	CAISERDRVTDTQYF
TRBJ2-7	TRBV5-6	TRBD1	TGTGCCAGCAGCTTGACCTGGACAGGGGGCGGCTACGAGCAGTACTTC	CASSLTWTGGGYEQYF
TRBJ1-4	TRBV9	TRBD1	TGTGCCAGCAGCCCGGGGACAGCGCATGAAAAACTGTTTTTT	CASSPGTAHEKLFF
TRBJ1-4	TRBV7-4	TRBD1	TGTGCCAGCAGCCTTCCAACCGGGACAGGGTGTGAAAAACTGTTTTTT	CASSLPTGTGCEKLFF
TRBJ2-2	TRBV5-1	-	TGCGCCAGCAGTTTTTCTGTGGGCACCACCGGGGAGCTGTTTTTT	CASSFSVGTTGELFF
TRBJ2-7	TRBV2	-	TGTGCCAGCAGACAACCGGGACAAGCGTACTTC	CASRQPGQAYF
TRBJ1-3	TRBV19	TRBD1	TGTGCCAGTAGTTCTCGGACAGGGACGGGAAACACCATATATTTT	CASSSRTGTGNTIYF
TRBJ1-1	TRBV2	-	TGTGCCAGCAGTTGGGCTGACACTGAAGCTTTCTTT	CASSWADTEAFF
TRBJ2-7	TRBV9	TRBD1	TGTGCCAGCAGCCCCTGGACAGGGGGGCCTGAGCAGTACTTC	CASSPWTGGPEQYF
TRBJ2-1	TRBV14	-	TGTGCCAGCAGCCAGCGGAATGAGCAGTTCTTC	CASSQRNEQFF